This TCR beta chain was sequenced in a study of shared clonotypes between healthy human individuals. The study separated CD4+ cells into CD45RA+ naive and CD45RA-negative memory subsets. This CDR3 spans 15 amino acids. V lost 3 bases to trimming and J lost 0 bases; unmatched junction nucleotides: 5. CDR1 and CDR2 (germline): SGHAT, FQDESV (reference sequence). Profiled with immunoSEQ multiplex PCR; TCRdb holds only in-frame clones, not every one. The sample shows 900,000 to 1,200,000 clones, about 84% of them seen only once. The chain has TRBV11-1 and TRBJ2-7, with TRBD1 identical over 7 bases. This receptor was identified in a man aged 18 to 29 in good health. Some clones in this sample may be carry-over from other donors' samples. The sequenced material came from memory CD4+ T cells from PBMCs. Sample subset: CD45RA-negative fraction. The CDR3 DNA reads TGTGCCAGCAGCTTCTCCGGGACAGACTCCTACGAGCAGTACTTC. Its protein product is CASSFSGTDSYEQYF.